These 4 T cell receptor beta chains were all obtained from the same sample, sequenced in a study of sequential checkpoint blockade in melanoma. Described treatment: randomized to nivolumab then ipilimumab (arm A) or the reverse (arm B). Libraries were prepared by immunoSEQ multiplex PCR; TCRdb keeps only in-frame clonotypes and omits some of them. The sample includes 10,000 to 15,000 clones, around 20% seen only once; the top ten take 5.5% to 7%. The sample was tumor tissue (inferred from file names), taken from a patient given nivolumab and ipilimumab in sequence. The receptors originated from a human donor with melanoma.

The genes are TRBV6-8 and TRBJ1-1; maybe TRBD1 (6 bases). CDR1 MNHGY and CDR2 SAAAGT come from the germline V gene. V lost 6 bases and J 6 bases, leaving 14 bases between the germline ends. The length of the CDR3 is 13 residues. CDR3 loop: CASRSQGSAEAFF. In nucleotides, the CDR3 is TGTGCCAGCAGGTCACAGGGAAGCGCTGAAGCTTTCTTT.

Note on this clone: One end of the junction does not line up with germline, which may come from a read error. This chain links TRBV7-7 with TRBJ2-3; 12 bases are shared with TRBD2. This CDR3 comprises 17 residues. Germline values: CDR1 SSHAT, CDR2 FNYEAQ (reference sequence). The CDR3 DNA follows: TGTGCTAGCAGCTTAGGACTAGCGGGAACTAGCACAGATACGCAGTATTTT. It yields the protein CASSLGLAGTSTDTQYF.

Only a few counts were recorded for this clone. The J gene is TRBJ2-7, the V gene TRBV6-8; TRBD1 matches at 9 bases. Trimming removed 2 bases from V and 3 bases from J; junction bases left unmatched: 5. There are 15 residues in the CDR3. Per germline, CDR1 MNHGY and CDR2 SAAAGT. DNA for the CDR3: TGTGCCAGCAGTTACGGACAGGGGATTCACTACGAGCAGTACTTC. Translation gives CASSYGQGIHYEQYF.

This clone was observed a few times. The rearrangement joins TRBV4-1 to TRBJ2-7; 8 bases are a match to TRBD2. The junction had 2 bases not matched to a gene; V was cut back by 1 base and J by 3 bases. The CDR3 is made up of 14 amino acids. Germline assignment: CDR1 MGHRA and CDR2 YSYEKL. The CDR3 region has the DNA TGCGCCAGCAGCCAAGGGGCGGGGGGCTACGAGCAGTACTTC. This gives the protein CASSQGAGGYEQYF.